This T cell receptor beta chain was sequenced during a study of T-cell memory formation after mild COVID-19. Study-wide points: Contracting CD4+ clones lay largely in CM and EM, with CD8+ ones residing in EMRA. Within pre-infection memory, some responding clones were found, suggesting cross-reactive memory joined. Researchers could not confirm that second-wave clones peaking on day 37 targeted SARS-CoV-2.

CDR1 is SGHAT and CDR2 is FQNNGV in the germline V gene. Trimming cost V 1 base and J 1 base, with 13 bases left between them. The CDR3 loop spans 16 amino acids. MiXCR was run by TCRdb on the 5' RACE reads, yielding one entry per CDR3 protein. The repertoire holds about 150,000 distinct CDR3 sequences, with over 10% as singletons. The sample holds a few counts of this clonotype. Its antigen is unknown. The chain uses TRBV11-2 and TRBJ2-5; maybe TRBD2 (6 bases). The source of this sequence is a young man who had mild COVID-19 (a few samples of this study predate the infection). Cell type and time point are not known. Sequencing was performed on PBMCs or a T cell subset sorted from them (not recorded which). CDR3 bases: TGTGCCAGCAGCTTAGTTAGGTTGGGGGGCCAAGAGACCCAGTACTTC. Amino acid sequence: CASSLVRLGGQETQYF.